These T cell receptor beta chains were read from a single sample in a study of cytomegalovirus exposure and HLA in healthy donors. Assay used: immunoSEQ multiplex PCR; TCRdb lists only in-frame clones, some missing. The data contain 100,000 to 120,000 clones, around four fifths of them singletons. The specimen sequenced was PBMCs. The receptors come from a woman aged 55-70 years in good health and CMV-seropositive. CDR3s include the opening cysteine and the closing phenylalanine or tryptophan. D genes are given only for firm matches. Rows may omit the clone size; those that give it use once, few, many or a size class.

J	D	V	size	DNA	CDR3
TRBJ2-7	.	TRBV9	.	TGTGCCAGCAGCGCCCTGAGCGAGTCCTACGAGCAGTACTTC	CASSALSESYEQYF
TRBJ1-5	.	TRBV19	.	TGTGCCAGTATTCGGGGGGCTGGAGGGAGTGGCAATCAGCCCCAGCATTTT	CASIRGAGGSGNQPQHF
TRBJ1-5	TRBD1	TRBV2	once	TGTGCCAGCAGTGTCGACAGGGGTAACAATCAGCCCCAGCATTTT	CASSVDRGNNQPQHF
TRBJ2-2	.	TRBV4-2	few	TGTGCCAGCAGCCAAGTCGAACTGAACACCGGGGAGCTGTTTTTT	CASSQVELNTGELFF
TRBJ1-2	TRBD1	TRBV29-1	.	TGCAGCGTTGTTGTGACAGGGGACTATGGCTACACCTTC	CSVVVTGDYGYTF
TRBJ1-2	TRBD1	TRBV19	.	TGTGCCAGTCGGGACAGCAGAAACTATGGCTACACCTTC	CASRDSRNYGYTF
TRBJ2-1	.	TRBV9	.	TGTGCCAGCAGCGCCTCCACGGGAGTTGGGAATGAGCAGTTCTTC	CASSASTGVGNEQFF
TRBJ2-2	TRBD2	TRBV10-3	.	TGTGCCATCAGTGATCCTAGCGGGAGCGCCGGGGAGCTGTTTTTT	CAISDPSGSAGELFF
TRBJ2-3	.	TRBV4-2	.	TGTGCCAGCAGCCAAGCAGGAGATACGCAGTATTTT	CASSQAGDTQYF
TRBJ2-2	TRBD2	TRBV6-5	few	TGTGCCAGCAGTTCCACCACGACTAGCCCTGCCGGGGAGCTGTTTTTT	CASSSTTTSPAGELFF
TRBJ1-1	.	TRBV29-1	.	TGCAGCGTTGAAACTCCGTTAATATGGTACACTGAAGCTTTCTTT	CSVETPLIWYTEAFF
TRBJ1-1	TRBD1	TRBV19	once	TGTGCCAGTAGTACATGGACAGGTCCCAAACGGGACACTGAAGCTTTCTTT	CASSTWTGPKRDTEAFF
TRBJ1-6	.	TRBV28	.	TGTGCCAGCAGTAGGGGAGGGAACTCCTATAATTCACCCCTCCACTTT	CASSRGGNSYNSPLHF
TRBJ2-7	TRBD2	TRBV18	.	TGTGCCAGCTCACCGGCCAGCGGGAGTCCCTACGAGCAGTACTTC	CASSPASGSPYEQYF
TRBJ2-4	TRBD2	TRBV28	.	TGTGCCAGCAGCTACCGACTAGGGAGGGTCAAAAACATTCAGTACTTC	CASSYRLGRVKNIQYF
TRBJ2-3	TRBD1	TRBV28	.	TGTGCCAGCACCGGGTGGGACAGATCTAGCACAGATACGCAGTATTTT	CASTGWDRSSTDTQYF
TRBJ1-2	TRBD1	TRBV6-5	.	TGTGCCAGCAGCCGGAGACAGGGGGAGGAATATGGCTACACCTTC	CASSRRQGEEYGYTF
TRBJ2-2	TRBD1	TRBV10-2	.	TGCGCCAGCAGTGAGACACCACAGGGGGCTAGCGGGAACACCGGGGAGCTGTTTTTT	CASSETPQGASGNTGELFF
TRBJ2-7	.	TRBV28	once	TGTGCCAGCAGTTTACCCGGGATCTCCTACGAGCAGTACTTC	CASSLPGISYEQYF
TRBJ2-7	TRBD2	TRBV7-8	once	TGTGCCAGCAGCTTAGCGGGCTGGACTAGCGGGTTTAGCTCCTACGAGCAGTACTTC	CASSLAGWTSGFSSYEQYF
TRBJ2-2	TRBD2	TRBV28	once	TGTGCCAGCAACCAGAAAATTAGCGGGAGCGGGGCCGGGGAGCTGTTTTTT	CASNQKISGSGAGELFF
TRBJ2-7	TRBD1	TRBV5-1	once	TGCGCCAGCAGCTTGTTCCCACAGGGGTCCTCGGGGGAGCAGTACTTC	CASSLFPQGSSGEQYF
TRBJ1-1	TRBD1	TRBV30	few	TGTGCCTGGCAACGCGACAGGGGGCTGAACACTGAAGCTTTCTTT	CAWQRDRGLNTEAFF
TRBJ1-2	TRBD1	TRBV7-9	.	TGTGCCAGCAGCTTAGCCGGGACAGTGGTTGGCTACACCTTC	CASSLAGTVVGYTF
TRBJ1-2	.	TRBV27	.	TGTGCCAGTGGGCGGGGGATGTCCTATGGCTACACCTTC	CASGRGMSYGYTF
TRBJ2-3	TRBD1	TRBV27	.	TGTGCCAGCAGTTTCCGGGACAGGGGTAGCACAGATACGCAGTATTTT	CASSFRDRGSTDTQYF
TRBJ2-3	TRBD2	TRBV7-8	.	TGTGCCAGCACCCCGGTGGCTAGCGGGAGCACAGATACGCAGTATTTT	CASTPVASGSTDTQYF
TRBJ2-7	.	TRBV9	.	TGTGCCAGCAGCGTAGACCCTACCTACGAGCAGTACTTC	CASSVDPTYEQYF
TRBJ1-1	TRBD1	TRBV28	.	TGTGCCAGCAGCAGATACAGGGGAAGCGCTGAAGCTTTCTTT	CASSRYRGSAEAFF
TRBJ1-4	.	TRBV5-5	.	TGTGCCAGCAGCTTACAGGGATTGATACTGTTTTTT	CASSLQGLILFF
TRBJ2-7	TRBD1	TRBV5-1	.	TGCGCCAGCAGCGACGGGACAGGGGTCTCCTACGAGCAGTACTTC	CASSDGTGVSYEQYF